The 7 T cell receptor beta chains below all came from one sample that was sequenced in a study of cytomegalovirus exposure and HLA in healthy donors. The PCR had 60 Vbeta and 13 Jbeta primers. Measured with immunoSEQ multiplex PCR; TCRdb has only the in-frame clones, and not every one. There are roughly 150,000 clones in the sample; around 82% occur only once, and approximately 6.3% lies in the top ten. Input material: PBMCs. Every receptor here comes from a woman aged 45-59 years in good health and CMV-seropositive.

Here the CDR3 reads CASSGPGGGEQYF. The CDR3 DNA follows: TGTGCCAGCAGCGGACCAGGGGGCGGGGAGCAGTACTTC. The chain links TRBV9 to TRBJ2-7; 8 bases align to TRBD1. Losses at the gene ends were 3 bases for V and 7 bases for J; bases not matched to a gene: 6. CDR1 and CDR2 (germline): SGDLS, YYNGEE. This CDR3 has 13 amino acids.

The chain has TRBV10-2 and TRBJ2-1, with 11 bases that match TRBD1. The CDR3 spans 14 residues. Per the germline V gene, CDR1 is WSHSY and CDR2 is SAAADI. With V trimmed by 6 bases and J by 7 bases, 5 bases remained unmatched. CDR3 nucleotides: TGCGCCAGCAGGGGGACAGGGGGATTGAATGAGCAGTTCTTC. Translation gives CASRGTGGLNEQFF.

CDR3 coding DNA: TGTGCCAGCAGCTACGGGATCTCGAGCAATCAGCCCCAGCATTTT. Translated, it gives CASSYGISSNQPQHF. The chain links TRBV5-6 to TRBJ1-5; D is unclear. Trimming removed 3 bases from V and 1 base from J, with 11 bases in between. Germline V lookup: CDR1 SGHDT, CDR2 YYEEEE. The CDR3 has 15 residues.

The chain carries TRBV6-1 and TRBJ2-1; D gene ambiguous. CDR1 is MNHNS, CDR2 SASEGT, per germline. The length of the CDR3 is 15 residues. V was pared by 4 bases and J by 0 bases, with 10 bases between. The chain's CDR3 is CASSGTSHSYNEQFF. For the CDR3, the DNA is TGTGCCAGCAGTGGAACTTCCCACTCCTACAATGAGCAGTTCTTC.

The chain uses TRBV27 and TRBJ1-6; the D gene is possibly TRBD1 (6 bases). This CDR3 is built from 16 residues. The V end lost 4 bases, the J end lost 9 bases, and 19 bases lay between the germline ends. In germline, CDR1 is MNHEY, CDR2 SMNVEV (reference sequence). The CDR3 DNA sequence: TGTGCCAGCAGTTCCTACAGGGCAGCGAGTGGTTCACCCCTCCACTTT. Amino acid sequence: CASSSYRAASGSPLHF.

This clone has just a few counts. The V and J genes are TRBV27 and TRBJ2-3; D unresolved. Deletions cut 8 bases from V and 5 bases from J, with 8 bases between. Germline lookup yields CDR1 MNHEY and CDR2 SMNVEV (reference sequence). This CDR3 region has 11 residues. This CDR3 reads CASGSRDTQYF. CDR3 nucleotide sequence: TGTGCCAGCGGATCTAGAGATACGCAGTATTTT.

The chain recombines TRBV4-1 with TRBJ1-4, with D unclear. The ends were cut back, 1 base at V and 4 bases at J, with 10 bases in the middle. The length of the CDR3 is 15 residues. Germline V gives CDR1 MGHRA, CDR2 YSYEKL. CDR3 protein: CASSQVWSFNEKLFF. Here the CDR3 DNA reads TGCGCCAGCAGCCAAGTTTGGAGTTTTAATGAAAAACTGTTTTTT.